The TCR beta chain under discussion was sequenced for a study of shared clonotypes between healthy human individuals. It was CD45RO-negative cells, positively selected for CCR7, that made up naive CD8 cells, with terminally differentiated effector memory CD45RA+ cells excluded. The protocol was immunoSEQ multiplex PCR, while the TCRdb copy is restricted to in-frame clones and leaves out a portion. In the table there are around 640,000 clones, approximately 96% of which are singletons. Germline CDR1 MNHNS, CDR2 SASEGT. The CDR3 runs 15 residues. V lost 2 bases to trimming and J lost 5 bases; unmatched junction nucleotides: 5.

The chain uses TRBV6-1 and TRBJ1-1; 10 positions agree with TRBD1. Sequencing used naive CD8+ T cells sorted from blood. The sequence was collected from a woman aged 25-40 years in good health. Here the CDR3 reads CASSERDRGRTEAFF. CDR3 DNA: TGTGCCAGCAGTGAACGAGACAGGGGGCGAACTGAAGCTTTCTTT.